Below are 21 T cell receptor beta chains sequenced from a single sample in a study of regulatory and conventional T cells in RAG deficiency. Genomic DNA came from blood regulatory T cells gated CD4+ CD25-high CD127-low. The method was immunoSEQ multiplex PCR; TCRdb's version includes in-frame clones alone and lacks a portion of them. The table includes about 30,000 clones, 85% to 95% detected once. In addition, the sample was reused for a study of regulatory T cells. That source adds: Amplification used 52 TRBV primers and 13 TRBJ primers.

The source material was Tregs sorted from blood. Receptors were obtained from a human donor in good health.

The chain carries TRBV5-8 and TRBJ1-3, with D unclear. Germline CDR1 and CDR2: SGHTS and YDEGEE. The CDR3 is made up of 12 amino acids. V was clipped by 4 bases and J by 4 bases, with 6 bases between them. CDR3 residues: CASSLSGNTIYF. The CDR3 DNA sequence: TGTGCCAGCAGCCTGAGCGGAAACACCATATATTTT.

CDR3 amino acids: CASSPYSGVFAGELFF. CDR3 sequence (DNA): TGTGCCAGCAGCCCTTATTCAGGAGTTTTCGCCGGGGAGCTGTTTTTT. The chain uses TRBV5-6 and TRBJ2-2; no firm D call. The V end lost 4 bases, the J end lost 6 bases, and 19 bases lay between the germline ends. The CDR3 has 16 amino acids. Germline V gene lookup returns CDR1 SGHDT and CDR2 YYEEEE.

The chain links TRBV10-3 to TRBJ1-3; a possible D gene is TRBD1 (6 bases). Germline CDR1 reads ENHRY; CDR2 reads SYGVKD. The CDR3 length is 15 residues. V gave up 4 bases and J gave up 3 bases, with 13 bases separating them. CDR3 protein: CAISVQGRIGNTIYF. The CDR3 coding sequence is TGTGCCATCAGTGTGCAGGGGCGGATTGGAAACACCATATATTTT.

The chain employs TRBV4-1 and TRBJ2-1; possible D gene TRBD2, 6 bases. Germline V gene data show CDR1 as MGHRA and CDR2 as YSYEKL. Deletions cut 3 bases from V and 6 bases from J, with 21 bases between. The CDR3 totals 17 residues. The CDR3 is CASSQPGLLAGTNEQFF. CDR3 DNA: TGCGCCAGCAGCCAGCCGGGACTCCTCGCCGGCACCAATGAGCAGTTCTTC.

The chain combines TRBV6-5 with TRBJ2-3; tentatively, D is TRBD1 or TRBD2 (5 bases each). This CDR3 is 13 amino acids long. CDR1 is MNHEY and CDR2 is SVGAGI in the germline V gene. Trimming left V 2 bases short and J 11 bases short, with 14 bases between. CDR3 sequence reads: CASSYPRGAKQYF. The DNA for the CDR3 is TGTGCCAGCAGTTACCCCCGAGGGGCCAAGCAGTATTTT.

J is TRBJ2-3 and V is TRBV2; TRBD1 is a possible D gene (6 bases). The CDR3 is 14 amino acids. With 2 bases removed from V and 2 bases from J, the gap between germline ends came to 8 bases. Per the germline V gene, CDR1 is SNHLY and CDR2 is FYNNEI. CDR3 bases: TGTGCCAGCAGTGAACAGGGGTACACAGATACGCAGTATTTT. Translation gives CASSEQGYTDTQYF.

This sequence joins TRBV6-1 and TRBJ1-1; 9 bases fit TRBD1. This CDR3 spans 15 amino acids. Germline values: CDR1 MNHNS, CDR2 SASEGT. V dropped 7 bases and J dropped 1; count of bases not matched to a gene: 7. The CDR3 DNA follows: TGTGCCAGCACATACAGGGGGCAGAGGAACACTGAAGCTTTCTTT. Protein sequence: CASTYRGQRNTEAFF.

This rearrangement joins TRBV6-5 to TRBJ2-4; D is uncertain. There are 15 residues in the CDR3. The V end lost 2 bases, the J end lost 8 bases, and 16 bases lay between the germline ends. Germline CDR1 reads MNHEY; CDR2 reads SVGAGI. The CDR3 DNA reads TGTGCCAGCAGTTACAATCCCGGCACTTTGCACATTCAGTACTTC. Protein sequence: CASSYNPGTLHIQYF.

Details on this clone: A read error may produce the germline difference seen at one junction end. The chain is built from TRBV5-1 and TRBJ2-5; 8 positions match TRBD1. This CDR3 comprises 14 residues. The germline V gene has CDR1 SGHRS and CDR2 YFSETQ. The CDR3 is CASRLGQVDETQYF. The CDR3 DNA reads TGCGCCAGCAGGTTGGGACAGGTGGACGAGACCCAGTACTTC.

The rearrangement joins TRBV19 to TRBJ2-2, with 7 bases lining up with TRBD1. The CDR3 loop spans 14 amino acids. Germline V gene data show CDR1 as LNHDA and CDR2 as SQIVND (reference sequence). Unmatched junction bases numbered 1, after V lost 5 bases and J lost 1 base. As DNA, the CDR3 is TGTGCCAGTAGTGGGACAGTGAACACCGGGGAGCTGTTTTTT. It encodes CASSGTVNTGELFF.

J is TRBJ1-2 and V is TRBV19, with TRBD1 matching 8 bases. The CDR3 sequence is 15 residues long. Germline CDR1 reads LNHDA; CDR2 reads SQIVND (reference sequence). The V segment lost 5 bases and the J segment 2 bases; nucleotides outside the gene matches: 7. The CDR3 sequence is CASSFYRGTNYGYTF. CDR3 DNA sequence: TGTGCCAGTAGTTTTTACAGGGGGACGAACTATGGCTACACCTTC.

V gene TRBV2 combines with J gene TRBJ1-6, with D unclear. Germline assignment: CDR1 SNHLY and CDR2 FYNNEI. V was pared by 6 bases and J by 5 bases, with 14 bases between. The CDR3 contains 15 residues. CDR3 region: CASSQLRAHNSPLHF. Here the CDR3 DNA reads TGTGCCAGCAGCCAGCTCCGGGCTCATAATTCACCCCTCCACTTT.

The genes are TRBV6-5 and TRBJ1-1; no definite D call. Germline V lookup: CDR1 MNHEY, CDR2 SVGAGI. Trimming left V 2 bases short and J 8 bases short, with 15 bases between. CDR3 size: 14 residues. CDR3 region: CASSYGGPELEAFF. Here the CDR3 DNA reads TGTGCCAGCAGTTACGGCGGGCCGGAGCTCGAAGCTTTCTTT.

Regarding this clone: The germline gene is not matched at one end of the junction; a read error may be the cause. V and J are TRBV7-9 and TRBJ1-2; 7 bases match TRBD1. CDR1 and CDR2 from the germline V gene are SEHNR and FQNEAQ (reference sequence). This CDR3 has 14 amino acids. The CDR3 here is CAGSLETGIYGYTF. The CDR3 DNA follows: TGTGCCGGCAGCTTAGAGACAGGGATCTATGGCTACACCTTC.

This sequence joins TRBV11-2 and TRBJ2-4, with 7 bases identical to TRBD2. Germline assignment: CDR1 SGHAT and CDR2 FQNNGV. J lost 6 bases, V lost 1 base, and 3 bases had no gene match. This CDR3 region has 14 residues. The CDR3 protein is CASSLVGGVNIQYF. The CDR3 DNA sequence: TGTGCCAGCAGCTTAGTTGGGGGGGTAAACATTCAGTACTTC. Using reference TRBV11-2 and TRBJ2-4 for the parts outside the CDR3, the full variable domain is EAGVAQSPRYKIIEKRQSVAFWCNPISGHATLYWYQQILGQGPKLLIQFQNNGVVDDSQLPKDRFSAERLKGVDSTLKIQPAKLEDSAVYLCASSLVGGVNIQYFGAGTRLSVL.

The chain couples TRBV6-6 to TRBJ1-2, with TRBD1 matching over 9 bases. CDR1 is MNHNY, CDR2 SVGAGI, per germline (reference sequence). V shed 6 bases and J 8 bases; nucleotides not matched to a gene: 13. CDR3 length: 15 residues. In DNA, the CDR3 is TGTGCCAGCAGGACACCGGGACAGGGAGCCCTGGGCTACACCTTC. Translating gives CASRTPGQGALGYTF.

This clone was found once. The chain uses TRBV5-1 and TRBJ1-2; 11 nucleotides agree with TRBD1. The CDR3 has 18 amino acids. V dropped 0 bases and J dropped 2; count of bases not matched to a gene: 9. Germline CDR1 SGHRS, CDR2 YFSETQ. CDR3 nucleotide sequence: TGCGCCAGCAGCTTGGGGTGGACAGGGGGCGCGGGGAACTATGGCTACACCTTC. The encoded protein is CASSLGWTGGAGNYGYTF.

Turning to this clone: This may be a read error: a much more frequent sequence differs by one nucleotide. The sample holds other DNA sequences that translate to the same CDR3. The chain recombines TRBV4-1 with TRBJ2-7; D call uncertain. Germline loops: CDR1 MGHRA, CDR2 YSYEKL. The V and J ends lost 6 bases and 4 bases respectively, with 13 bases between them. The CDR3 has 13 residues. The DNA for the CDR3 is TGCGCCAGCAGTCCTCTAGGTGTGTACGAGCAGTACTTC. Amino acids: CASSPLGVYEQYF.

This clone was counted a single time. The chain employs TRBV7-7 and TRBJ1-5; D gene uncertain. The CDR3 length is 19 residues. Per germline, CDR1 SSHAT and CDR2 FNYEAQ (reference sequence). CDR3 nucleotides: TGTGCTAGCCGCCGAGGATGGGTTGGACTATCCTATAGCAATCAGCCCCAGCATTTT. Residues: CASRRGWVGLSYSNQPQHF.

V usage is TRBV19 and J usage is TRBJ1-2, with 9 positions matching TRBD1. With V trimmed by 5 bases and J by 7 bases, 14 bases remained unmatched. This CDR3 comprises 16 residues. Germline V gene sequence: CDR1 LNHDA, CDR2 SQIVND (reference sequence). The CDR3 DNA reads as TGTGCCAGTAGTGTCACCGGGACAGGGATGGCGCTTGGCTACACCTTC. Its translation is CASSVTGTGMALGYTF.

V and J are TRBV5-4 and TRBJ1-1; D is unresolved. The V gene's germline CDR1 is SGHNT and CDR2 YYREEE (reference sequence). V lost 3 bases and J 1 base, leaving 7 bases between the germline ends. The CDR3 has 13 residues. CDR3 protein: CASSSRRNTEAFF. The CDR3 bases are TGTGCCAGCAGCTCTCGGAGGAACACTGAAGCTTTCTTT.